This paragraph covers one T cell receptor (beta chain) sequence. The antigen is undetermined. The CDR3 extends over 9 amino acids. CDR1 is SGHVS and CDR2 is FQNEAQ in the germline V gene. The data were obtained in a study of radiation and T cells in renal cell carcinoma. Time point meaning: blood 2 weeks post-SBRT. Noted treatment: 15 Gy SBRT to primary tumor, nephrectomy 4 weeks later. Radiation-treated patients gave blood at baseline, week 2 and week 4. Data came from immunoSEQ multiplex PCR; TCRdb stores just in-frame clones and leaves some out. Among some 72,000 clones listed, 82% were seen once. Findings of the study overall: No pretreatment tumor biopsies were available for baseline clonotypes.

This clonotype originated in a man aged 55 to 70 with renal cell carcinoma. This rearrangement joins TRBV7-8 to TRBJ2-5; no firm D call. Sequencing was performed on blood, taken from a patient whose treatment included radiotherapy and nephrectomy. In DNA, the CDR3 is TGTGCGTGTGGGGAGACCCAGTACTTC. It is translated as CACGETQYF.